This T cell receptor beta chain was recovered during a study of cytomegalovirus exposure and HLA in healthy donors. Study results and caveats: Sequencing depth across donors, presence/absence analyses assumed, was roughly uniform. Evidence from a later analysis indicated that most CMV-associated TCR beta chains looked HLA-restricted.

With respect to this clone: What it recognizes is unknown.

PCR was performed using 60 Vbeta and 13 Jbeta primers. Original data processing: Unique TCR beta chains totaled some 80 million in a later count, with around 12 million of them shared. Sequencing used immunoSEQ multiplex PCR; TCRdb keeps in-frame clones, though not all of them. The DNA was the basis for D and trimming; V, J and clone size are from that table. In the table there are 100,000 or so clones, 74% of which are singletons. CDR1 and CDR2 from the germline V gene are SNHLY and FYNNEI. Trimming took off 3 bases at V and 0 bases at J, with 9 bases between the two ends. The CDR3 has 15 residues. The chain joins TRBV2 to TRBJ1-5; D possibly corresponds to TRBD1 (6 bases). The receptor was isolated from a man in his forties or fifties in good health and CMV-seropositive. The sample consisted of PBMCs. CDR3 bases: TGTGCCAGCAGTGATGGGGGCAATAGCAATCAGCCCCAGCATTTT. It translates to CASSDGGNSNQPQHF. The variable domain in full, with the rest retrieved from reference TRBV2 and TRBJ1-5, is EPEVTQTPSHQVTQMGQEVILRCVPISNHLYFYWYRQILGQKVEFLVSFYNNEISEKSEIFDDQFSVERPDGSNFTLKIRSTKLEDSAMYFCASSDGGNSNQPQHFGDGTRLSIL.